Listed below are T cell receptor beta chains from one sample, sequenced in a study of long-term antiretroviral therapy in people with HIV. Only in-frame clones appear in the TCRdb table, and some are missing; sequencing was by immunoSEQ multiplex PCR. This sample yields tens of thousands of clones, of which approximately 85% are seen a single time; roughly 5.7% belongs to the top ten. The material was unsorted PBMCs, obtained 3.1 years after starting antiretroviral therapy. The receptors come from a woman aged 45-65 years with HIV. CDR3s include the opening cysteine and the closing phenylalanine or tryptophan. Fields, in order: D gene, J gene, V gene, clone size, CDR3 protein, CDR3 DNA. The D gene is left open where the match is weak. Expanded clones get a size class; other rows say once, few or many, or leave the size out.

. | TRBJ2-2 | TRBV7-2 | . | CASSPLTWTVSTGELFF | TGTGCCAGCAGCCCATTAACTTGGACAGTGTCCACCGGGGAGCTGTTTTTT
. | TRBJ1-4 | TRBV12-2 | few | CASRTHRDPATNEKLFF | TGTGCAAGTCGCACCCACAGGGATCCTGCAACTAATGAAAAACTGTTTTTT
. | TRBJ1-4 | TRBV5-1 | once | CASRLGSVGEKLFF | TGCGCCAGCCGACTTGGGAGTGTAGGGGAAAAACTGTTTTTT
. | TRBJ1-1 | TRBV30 | . | CAWSTFTPNTEAFF | TGTGCCTGGAGCACGTTTACACCGAACACTGAAGCTTTCTTT
. | TRBJ2-5 | TRBV5-4 | . | CASSLEGTPQETQYF | TGTGCCAGCAGCCTCGAGGGGACGCCACAAGAGACCCAGTACTTC
. | TRBJ1-6 | TRBV19 | . | CASADRSSYNSPLHF | TGTGCCAGTGCGGACCGCAGCTCCTATAATTCACCCCTCCACTTT
. | TRBJ1-5 | TRBV7-2 | . | CASSLMDGGPQPQHF | TGTGCCAGCAGCTTAATGGACGGGGGGCCTCAGCCCCAGCATTTT
TRBD1 | TRBJ1-1 | TRBV5-1 | once | CASSAGQGTEAFF | TGCGCCAGCAGCGCGGGACAGGGCACTGAAGCTTTCTTT
TRBD1 | TRBJ2-7 | TRBV27 | . | CASSQIGTGGRYEQYF | TGTGCCAGCAGTCAAATTGGGACAGGGGGCCGGTACGAGCAGTACTTC
TRBD2 | TRBJ2-3 | TRBV4-1 | . | CASRLVGLAGDTQYF | TGCGCCAGCAGGCTGGTGGGACTAGCGGGAGACACGCAGTATTTT
TRBD1 | TRBJ1-3 | TRBV7-2 | once | CASSYDRGAGNTIYF | TGTGCCAGCAGCTACGACAGGGGTGCTGGAAACACCATATATTTT
. | TRBJ1-3 | TRBV6-5 | few | CASSPYRSGNTIYF | TGTGCCAGCAGCCCTTACCGCTCTGGAAACACCATATATTTT
. | TRBJ2-3 | TRBV19 | . | CASSIGPQVSTDTQYF | TGTGCCAGTAGTATAGGCCCACAGGTTAGCACAGATACGCAGTATTTT
. | TRBJ1-1 | TRBV7-6 | . | CASSWDLALTEAFF | TGTGCCAGCAGTTGGGACCTGGCACTCACTGAAGCTTTCTTT
. | TRBJ1-4 | TRBV5-6 | . | CASSFRLSTGKLFF | TGTGCCAGCAGCTTCCGACTTTCAACGGGGAAACTGTTTTTT
. | TRBJ2-7 | TRBV7-3 | . | CASSFRIGAYEQYF | TGTGCCAGCAGCTTCCGTATAGGGGCCTACGAGCAGTACTTC
TRBD1 | TRBJ1-3 | TRBV11-3 | . | CASSRRDRGEDTIYF | TGTGCCAGCAGCCGTCGGGACAGAGGGGAAGACACCATATATTTT
TRBD2 | TRBJ2-2 | TRBV7-2 | . | CASSLAAGGGTGELFF | TGTGCCAGCAGCTTAGCTGCGGGGGGTGGAACCGGGGAGCTGTTTTTT
. | TRBJ2-5 | TRBV5-6 | . | CASSSERVYQETQYF | TGTGCCAGCAGCTCCGAGCGGGTGTACCAAGAGACCCAGTACTTC
. | TRBJ1-1 | TRBV29-1 | once | CSVWPFSDTEAFF | TGCAGCGTTTGGCCCTTTTCCGACACTGAAGCTTTCTTT
. | TRBJ1-5 | TRBV27 | . | CASSLSGQNNQPQHF | TGTGCCAGCAGTTTATCAGGACAGAACAATCAGCCCCAGCATTTT
. | TRBJ2-5 | TRBV29-1 | . | CSVAQAFQETQYF | TGCAGCGTTGCCCAGGCTTTCCAAGAGACCCAGTACTTC
TRBD2 | TRBJ2-3 | TRBV6-5 | . | CASSGSGAFTDTQYF | TGTGCCAGCAGTGGGAGCGGGGCGTTCACAGATACGCAGTATTTT
TRBD2 | TRBJ2-3 | TRBV6-5 | once | CASRSTSGGRNTQYF | TGTGCCAGCAGGTCGACTAGCGGGGGGCGGAATACGCAGTATTTT